This entry describes one T cell receptor (beta chain). Its antigen is currently not known. Nothing much larger sits one base from this clone, and base qualities are not available. From cysteine to phenylalanine, the CDR3 is 14 amino acids long. Only the CDR3 region is kept as DNA, spanning 42 bases read in frame from base 1. Trimming accounts for 6 bases at V and 6 bases at J, while the number of junction bases matched to no gene is 6. Via the germline V gene, CDR1 is SNHLY and CDR2 FYNNEI. The entry originates in a study of T cell changes during pregnancy in multiple sclerosis (dated by TCRdb to about 2019). The study in broad terms: Changes in the T cell repertoire over the course of pregnancy were examined in this study in women with multiple sclerosis.

Library construction relied on the immunoSEQ multiplex PCR assay. TCRdb limited this immuneACCESS table to in-frame rearrangements with V and J called. A share of clones is missing; checked studies link under half to unresolved V genes, and the rest is unexplained. Within this sample are 70,000 or so clones, with about nine tenths of them counted one time only. Of the sample, about 0.75% falls within the top ten clones. The specimen was peripheral blood, collected in the third trimester of pregnancy. This receptor was taken from a female donor in good health, enrolled as a control in a pregnancy study. In this chain, TRBV2 is recombined with TRBJ2-2; 8 central bases correspond to TRBD1. The nucleotides are TGTGCCAGCAGGAGGACAGGGACGGCCGGGGAGCTGTTTTTT. This yields the protein CASRRTGTAGELFF.